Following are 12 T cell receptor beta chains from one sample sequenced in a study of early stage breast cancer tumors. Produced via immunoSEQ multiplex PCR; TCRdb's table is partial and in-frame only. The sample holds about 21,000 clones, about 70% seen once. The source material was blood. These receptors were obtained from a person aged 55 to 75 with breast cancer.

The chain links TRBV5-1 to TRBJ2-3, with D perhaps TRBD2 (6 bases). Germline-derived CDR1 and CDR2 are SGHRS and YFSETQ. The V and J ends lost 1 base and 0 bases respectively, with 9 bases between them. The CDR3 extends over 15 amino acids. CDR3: CASSLFGGSTDTQYF. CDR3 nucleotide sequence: TGCGCCAGCAGCTTGTTCGGGGGTAGCACAGATACGCAGTATTTT.

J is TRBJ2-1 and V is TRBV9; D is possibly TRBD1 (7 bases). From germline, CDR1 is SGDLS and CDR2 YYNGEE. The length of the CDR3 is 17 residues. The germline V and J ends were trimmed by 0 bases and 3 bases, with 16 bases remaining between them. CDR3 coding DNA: TGTGCCAGCAGCGTAGAGCAGGGGGGCCGAAACTACAATGAGCAGTTCTTC. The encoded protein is CASSVEQGGRNYNEQFF.

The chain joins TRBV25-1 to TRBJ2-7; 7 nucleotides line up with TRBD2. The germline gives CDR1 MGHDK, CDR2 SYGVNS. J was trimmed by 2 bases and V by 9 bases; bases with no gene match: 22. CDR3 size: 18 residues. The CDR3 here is CASSVTSHIYFDPYEQYF. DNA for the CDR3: TGTGCCAGTTCCGTGACTAGCCACATATACTTTGATCCCTACGAGCAGTACTTC.

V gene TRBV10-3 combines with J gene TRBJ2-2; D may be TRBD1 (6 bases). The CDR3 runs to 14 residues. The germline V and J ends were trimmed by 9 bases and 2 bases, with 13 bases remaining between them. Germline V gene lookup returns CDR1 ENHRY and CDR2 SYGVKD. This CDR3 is CAMRQGKNTGELFF. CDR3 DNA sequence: TGTGCCATGAGGCAGGGGAAAAACACCGGGGAGCTGTTTTTT.

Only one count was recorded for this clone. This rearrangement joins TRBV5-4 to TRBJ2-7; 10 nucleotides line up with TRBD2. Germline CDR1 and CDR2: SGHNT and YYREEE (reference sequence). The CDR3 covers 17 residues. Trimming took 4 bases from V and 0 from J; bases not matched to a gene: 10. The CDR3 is CASSPNGLAESSYEQYF. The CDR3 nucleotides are TGTGCCAGCAGCCCCAACGGACTAGCGGAAAGCTCCTACGAGCAGTACTTC.

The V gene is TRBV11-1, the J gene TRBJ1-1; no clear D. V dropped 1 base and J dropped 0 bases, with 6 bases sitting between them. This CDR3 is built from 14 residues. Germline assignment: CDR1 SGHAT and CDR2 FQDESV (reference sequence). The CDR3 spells CASSLGPVNTEAFF. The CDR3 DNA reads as TGTGCCAGCAGCTTAGGTCCAGTGAACACTGAAGCTTTCTTT.

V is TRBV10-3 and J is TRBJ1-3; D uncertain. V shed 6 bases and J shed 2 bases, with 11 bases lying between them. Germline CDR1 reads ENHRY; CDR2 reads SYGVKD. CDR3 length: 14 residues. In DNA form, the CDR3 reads TGTGCCATCAGCCCACAATCTGCTGGAAACACCATATATTTT. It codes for CAISPQSAGNTIYF.

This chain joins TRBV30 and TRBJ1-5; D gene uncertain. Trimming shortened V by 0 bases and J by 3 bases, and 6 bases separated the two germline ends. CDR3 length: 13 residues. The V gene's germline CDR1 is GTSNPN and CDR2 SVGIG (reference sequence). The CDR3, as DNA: TGTGCCTGGAGTGTGGCAGACAATCAGCCCCAGCATTTT. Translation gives CAWSVADNQPQHF.

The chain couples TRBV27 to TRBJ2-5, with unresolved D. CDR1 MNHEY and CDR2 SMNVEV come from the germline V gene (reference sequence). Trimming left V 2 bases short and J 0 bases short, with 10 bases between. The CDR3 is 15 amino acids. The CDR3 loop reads CASSLIPGYQETQYF. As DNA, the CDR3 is TGTGCCAGCAGTTTAATACCCGGGTACCAAGAGACCCAGTACTTC.

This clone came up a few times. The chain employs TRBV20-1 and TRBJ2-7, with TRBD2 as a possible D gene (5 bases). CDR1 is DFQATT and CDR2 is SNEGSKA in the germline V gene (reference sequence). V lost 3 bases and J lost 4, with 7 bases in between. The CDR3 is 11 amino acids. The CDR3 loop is CSASGKYEQYF. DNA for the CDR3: TGCAGTGCTAGCGGGAAGTACGAGCAGTACTTC.

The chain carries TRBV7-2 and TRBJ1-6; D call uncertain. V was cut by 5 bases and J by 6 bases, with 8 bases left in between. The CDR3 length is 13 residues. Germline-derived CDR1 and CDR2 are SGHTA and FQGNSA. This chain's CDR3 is CASSPRRNSPLHF. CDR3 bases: TGTGCCAGCAGCCCCCGACGTAATTCACCCCTCCACTTT.

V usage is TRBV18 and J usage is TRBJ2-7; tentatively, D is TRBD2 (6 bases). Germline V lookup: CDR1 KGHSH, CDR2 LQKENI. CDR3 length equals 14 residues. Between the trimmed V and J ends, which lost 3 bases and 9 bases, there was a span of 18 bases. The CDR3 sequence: CASSPGGNPLGQYF. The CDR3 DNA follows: TGTGCCAGCTCACCGGGGGGAAACCCCCTAGGGCAGTACTTC.